Sequencing of this TCR beta chain was carried out in a study of CD8+CD57+ T cells in acquired aplastic anemia. Study-wide background: Average DNA yield from sorted CD4+ and CD8+ cells was around 3.2 ug. The average read count for CD4+ cells in healthy donors was some 9.9 million.

This CDR3 has 12 amino acids. V was shortened by 7 bases and J by 6 bases, with 16 bases between the two germline ends. Germline lookup yields CDR1 DFQATT and CDR2 SNEGSKA (reference sequence). Template material for TCR beta VDJ and CDR3 profiling consisted of genomic DNA. TCRdb recomputed calls from the reads with MiXCR, one row per CDR3 protein. The sample carries 400,000 to 450,000 distinct CDR3 sequences, 55% to 70% recorded once. V is TRBV20-1 and J is TRBJ2-7, with a weak D call TRBD2 (5 bases). Sequencing used sorted CD4+, CD8+, or CD8+CD57+ T cells (not recorded which) from PBMCs. The sequence was collected from a human donor in good health, serving as a control. CDR3 sequence: CSVGVGGLEQYF. DNA of the CDR3: TGCAGTGTGGGCGTCGGAGGTCTCGAGCAGTACTTC.